Listed below are T cell receptor beta chains from one sample, sequenced in a study of cytomegalovirus exposure and HLA in healthy donors. The assay was immunoSEQ multiplex PCR, and TCRdb's table has in-frame clones only and misses some. Among about 200,000 clones, around 75% were seen once, and the ten largest hold approximately 0.39%. The sequencing sample was made of PBMCs. These receptors came from a male donor in good health and CMV-seropositive. The CDR3 runs from the conserved cysteine through the conserved F or W. D genes are given only for firm matches. Where a row states a size, it is once, few, many or the class of an expanded clone; other rows omit it.

clone_size j_call v_call d_call cdr3_nt cdr3_aa
- TRBJ2-7 TRBV19 TRBD1 TGTGCCAGTAGCCTCCGGGACAGCTCTTCTTACGAGCAGTACTTC CASSLRDSSSYEQYF
- TRBJ1-1 TRBV28 - TGTGCCAGCAGTTTAGAACACCCTTACACTGAAGCTTTCTTT CASSLEHPYTEAFF
- TRBJ2-1 TRBV7-9 - TGTGCCAGCAGCCAAAGGGTTACAGGGATAGGAGAGAATGAGCAGTTCTTC CASSQRVTGIGENEQFF
- TRBJ1-2 TRBV9 - TGTGCCAGCAGCGTAGCGGTCGAAAAAGACTATGGCTACACCTTC CASSVAVEKDYGYTF
once TRBJ1-1 TRBV7-8 TRBD1 TGTGCCAGCAGCTCGGACAGGGTGAACACTGAAGCTTTCTTT CASSSDRVNTEAFF
few TRBJ2-1 TRBV5-1 TRBD2 TGCGCCAGCAGCTTGAGGAAGCAAGCGGGAGGAAGTAATGAGCAGTTCTTC CASSLRKQAGGSNEQFF
- TRBJ2-1 TRBV4-3 TRBD1 TGCGCCAGCAGCCAAGACCCCGGGACAGGCAATGAGCAGTTCTTC CASSQDPGTGNEQFF
- TRBJ2-7 TRBV18 - TGTGCCAGCTCACCGGGGCCCAGGTTGGGAACCTACTACGAGCAGTACTTC CASSPGPRLGTYYEQYF
- TRBJ2-7 TRBV6-1 TRBD1 TGTGCCAGCAGTGAAGCGCTCCGGGACAGGGGCTACGAGCAGTACTTC CASSEALRDRGYEQYF
- TRBJ1-1 TRBV5-4 - TGTGCCAGCAGCTTTAGACAGGCGTTGAACACTGAAGCTTTCTTT CASSFRQALNTEAFF
- TRBJ2-3 TRBV7-6 - TGTGCCAGCAGCTTAGCGGGAGGTAGCGGAGGCCCCCATACGCAGTATTTT CASSLAGGSGGPHTQYF
- TRBJ2-3 TRBV7-3 - TGTGCCAGCAGCTTAGAGTTAGGAGAAGATACGCAGTATTTT CASSLELGEDTQYF
- TRBJ2-3 TRBV7-9 - TGTGCCAGCAGCTTAGACAGCCCAGATACGCAGTATTTT CASSLDSPDTQYF
- TRBJ1-2 TRBV5-4 TRBD1 TGTGCCAGCAGCCTCCTCCCGACAGGGGGAGGCTACACCTTC CASSLLPTGGGYTF
- TRBJ1-1 TRBV27 - TGTGCCAGCAGTTTGGGGCGGAACACTGAAGCTTTCTTT CASSLGRNTEAFF
- TRBJ2-2 TRBV11-2 TRBD2 TGTGCCAGCAGCGGGACTAGCAGGAACACCGGGGAGCTGTTTTTT CASSGTSRNTGELFF
once TRBJ2-1 TRBV15 TRBD2 TGTGCCACCAGCAGTGCGGGGGAGGATGAGCAGTTCTTC CATSSAGEDEQFF
- TRBJ2-1 TRBV5-1 TRBD2 TGCGCCAGCAGCTTTCAGCGGGGCTCCTACAATGAGCAGTTCTTC CASSFQRGSYNEQFF
- TRBJ2-2 TRBV10-2 TRBD2 TGCGCCAGCAGGGCTAGCGGAGCCACCGGGGAGCTGTTTTTT CASRASGATGELFF
- TRBJ2-3 TRBV4-3 - TGCGCCAGCAGCCAAGATGTAATGTTAACAGATACGCAGTATTTT CASSQDVMLTDTQYF
- TRBJ2-1 TRBV2 - TGTGCCAGCAGTGAGACTAGCTCCTACAATGAGCAGTTCTTC CASSETSSYNEQFF
- TRBJ1-2 TRBV7-2 - TGTGCCAGCAGCCCTACATCGGGGGTCGGCGGCTACACCTTC CASSPTSGVGGYTF
- TRBJ1-1 TRBV11-1 - TGTGCCAGCAGCTTAGCGCAGTTCACTGAAGCTTTCTTT CASSLAQFTEAFF
- TRBJ2-7 TRBV20-1 - TGCAGTGCTATCCTCTACTACGAGCAGTACTTC CSAILYYEQYF
- TRBJ2-1 TRBV4-2 TRBD2 TGTGCCAGCAGCCAAGATAGCGGGAGCTTAGATGAGCAGTTCTTC CASSQDSGSLDEQFF
- TRBJ2-7 TRBV29-1 TRBD2 TGCAGCGTTGAAACGGCTAGCGGCTACGAGCAGTACTTC CSVETASGYEQYF
once TRBJ1-2 TRBV6-5 - TGTGCCAGCAGGCCCGACAGTAACTATGGCTACACCTTC CASRPDSNYGYTF
once TRBJ2-7 TRBV7-2 TRBD1 TGTGCCAGCAGCTTACCGGGACAGGCGTCGGACTACGAGCAGTACTTC CASSLPGQASDYEQYF
- TRBJ2-1 TRBV6-9 - TGTGCCAGCAGAAACGAGGGCCCCGTCTACAATGAGCAGTTCTTC CASRNEGPVYNEQFF
once TRBJ1-3 TRBV9 TRBD1 TGTGCCAGCAGCGTAGAGGGGGGACAGGGTGGAAACACCATATATTTT CASSVEGGQGGNTIYF
- TRBJ2-2 TRBV6-1 - TGTGCCAGCAAGGGGGAGGGTCCTAACACCGGGGAGCTGTTTTTT CASKGEGPNTGELFF
- TRBJ1-4 TRBV5-1 - TGCGCCAGCAGATCTGCAACTAATGAAAAACTGTTTTTT CASRSATNEKLFF
- TRBJ2-5 TRBV5-8 TRBD2 TGTGCCAGCAGCCTACTAGCGTCAAAAGAGACCCAGTACTTC CASSLLASKETQYF
- TRBJ1-3 TRBV5-6 - TGTGCCAGCAGCTTCGCCTCGGGGTCTGGAAACACCATATATTTT CASSFASGSGNTIYF
- TRBJ1-2 TRBV19 - TGTGCCAGTAGTATCGACAGCTATGGCTACACCTTC CASSIDSYGYTF
- TRBJ1-1 TRBV5-1 TRBD1 TGCGCCAGCAGCACCTCCGGGACAGGGGCCACTGAAGCTTTCTTT CASSTSGTGATEAFF
- TRBJ1-1 TRBV28 - TGTGCCAGCAGTTGGGGGGGCAGGGTAAACACTGAAGCTTTCTTT CASSWGGRVNTEAFF
few TRBJ2-7 TRBV27 TRBD1 TGTGCCAGCAGACCGGGACAGCGCAGCTCCTACGAGCAGTACTTC CASRPGQRSSYEQYF
- TRBJ2-7 TRBV18 TRBD1 TGTGCCAGCTCACCACTAACAGGGGGCGCGCAGCACGAGCAGTACTTC CASSPLTGGAQHEQYF
- TRBJ1-1 TRBV6-5 - TGTGCCAGCAGTCCCCGGGACACTGAAGCTTTCTTT CASSPRDTEAFF
- TRBJ1-1 TRBV10-1 - TGCGCCAGCAGTGAGTCAAGAGGCCGGAACACTGAAGCTTTCTTT CASSESRGRNTEAFF
few TRBJ1-3 TRBV30 - TGTGCCTGGAGTGTAGCAGGGGCCTTCTCTGGAAACACCATATATTTT CAWSVAGAFSGNTIYF
- TRBJ2-7 TRBV11-2 - TGTGCCAGCAGCCAGGCCCCGGCCTACGAGCAGTACTTC CASSQAPAYEQYF
- TRBJ1-1 TRBV19 - TGTGCCAGTACTACCCGCGGGCACACTGAAGCTTTCTTT CASTTRGHTEAFF
- TRBJ1-2 TRBV6-1 - TGTGCCATCACAGGGCCTAACTATGGCTACACCTTC CAITGPNYGYTF
- TRBJ2-2 TRBV7-8 TRBD2 TGTGCCAGCAGGCGTCTAGCGGGAGATTATACCGGGGAGCTGTTTTTT CASRRLAGDYTGELFF
- TRBJ2-1 TRBV7-8 - TGTGCCAGCAGCTTAGTAGGGGGTTCCTACAATGAGCAGTTCTTC CASSLVGGSYNEQFF
- TRBJ2-7 TRBV30 - TGTGCCTGGACCCCCCCTAAATCTTACGAGCAGTACTTC CAWTPPKSYEQYF
few TRBJ2-5 TRBV25-1 - TGTGCCAGCAGTGTCCGAGAGGTCCAGTACTTC CASSVREVQYF